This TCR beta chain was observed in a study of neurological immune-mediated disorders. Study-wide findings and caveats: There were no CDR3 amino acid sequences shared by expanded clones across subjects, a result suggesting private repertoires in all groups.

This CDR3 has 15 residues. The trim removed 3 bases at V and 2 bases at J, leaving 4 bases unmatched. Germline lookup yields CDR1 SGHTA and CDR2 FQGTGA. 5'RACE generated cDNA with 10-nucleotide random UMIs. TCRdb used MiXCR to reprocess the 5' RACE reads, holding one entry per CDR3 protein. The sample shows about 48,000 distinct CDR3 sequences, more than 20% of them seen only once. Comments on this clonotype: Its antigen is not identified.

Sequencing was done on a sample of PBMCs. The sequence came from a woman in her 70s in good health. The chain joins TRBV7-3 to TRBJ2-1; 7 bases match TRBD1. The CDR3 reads CASSLTGKPYNEQFF. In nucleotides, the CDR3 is TGTGCCAGCAGCTTGACAGGGAAGCCCTACAATGAGCAGTTCTTC. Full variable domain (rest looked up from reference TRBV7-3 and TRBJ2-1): GAGVSQTPSNKVTEKGKYVELRCDPISGHTALYWYRQSLGQGPEFLIYFQGTGAADDSGLPNDRFFAVRPEGSVSTLKIQRTERGDSAVYLCASSLTGKPYNEQFFGPGTRLTVL.